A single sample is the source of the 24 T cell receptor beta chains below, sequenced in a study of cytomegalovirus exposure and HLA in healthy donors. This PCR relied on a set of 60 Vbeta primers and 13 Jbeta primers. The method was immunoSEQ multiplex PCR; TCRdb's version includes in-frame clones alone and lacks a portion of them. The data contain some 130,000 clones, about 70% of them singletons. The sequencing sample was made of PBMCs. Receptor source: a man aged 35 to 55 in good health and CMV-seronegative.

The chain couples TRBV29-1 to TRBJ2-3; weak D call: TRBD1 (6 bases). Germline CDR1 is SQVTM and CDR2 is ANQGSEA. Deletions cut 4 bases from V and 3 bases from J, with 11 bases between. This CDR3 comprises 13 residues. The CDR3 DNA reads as TGCAGCGTTGGACAGGTTGGGACAGATACGCAGTATTTT. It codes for CSVGQVGTDTQYF.

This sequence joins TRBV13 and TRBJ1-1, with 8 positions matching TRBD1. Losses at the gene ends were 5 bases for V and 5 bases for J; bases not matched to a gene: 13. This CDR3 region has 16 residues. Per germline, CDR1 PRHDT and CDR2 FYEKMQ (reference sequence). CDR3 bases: TGTGCCAGCAGCCCACGGGTTCAGGGGGCCGGAACTGAAGCTTTCTTT. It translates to CASSPRVQGAGTEAFF.

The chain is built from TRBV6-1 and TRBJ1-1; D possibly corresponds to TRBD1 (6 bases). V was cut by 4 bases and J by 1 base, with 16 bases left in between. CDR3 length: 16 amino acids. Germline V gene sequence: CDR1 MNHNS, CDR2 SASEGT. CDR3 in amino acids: CASSVQQGTTNTEAFF. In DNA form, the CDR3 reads TGTGCCAGCAGTGTGCAGCAGGGGACCACGAACACTGAAGCTTTCTTT.

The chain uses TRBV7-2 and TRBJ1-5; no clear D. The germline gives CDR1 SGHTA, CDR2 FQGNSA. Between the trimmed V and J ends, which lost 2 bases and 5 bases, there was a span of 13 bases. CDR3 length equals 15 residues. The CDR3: CASSLSLGSHQPQHF. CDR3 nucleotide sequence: TGTGCCAGCAGCTTAAGTTTGGGGAGTCATCAGCCCCAGCATTTT.

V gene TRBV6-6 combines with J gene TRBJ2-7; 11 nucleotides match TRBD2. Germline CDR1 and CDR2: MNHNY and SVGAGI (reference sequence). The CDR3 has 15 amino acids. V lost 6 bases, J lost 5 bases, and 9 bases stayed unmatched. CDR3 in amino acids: CASSRTSGSRDEQYF. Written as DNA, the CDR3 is TGTGCCAGCAGCCGCACTAGCGGGAGTCGCGACGAGCAGTACTTC.

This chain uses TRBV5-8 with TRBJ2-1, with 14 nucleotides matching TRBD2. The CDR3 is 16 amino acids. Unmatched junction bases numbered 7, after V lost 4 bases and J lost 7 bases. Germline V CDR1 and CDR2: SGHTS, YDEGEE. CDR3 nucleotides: TGTGCCAGCAGCAGGACCGGGACTAGCGGGAGTAATGAGCAGTTCTTC. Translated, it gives CASSRTGTSGSNEQFF.

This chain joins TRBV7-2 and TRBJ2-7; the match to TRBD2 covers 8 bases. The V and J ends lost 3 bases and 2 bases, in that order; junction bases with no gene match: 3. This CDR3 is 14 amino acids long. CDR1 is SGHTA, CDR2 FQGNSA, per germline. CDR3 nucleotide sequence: TGTGCCAGCAGCTTCGGCGGGAGGACCTACGAGCAGTACTTC. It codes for CASSFGGRTYEQYF.

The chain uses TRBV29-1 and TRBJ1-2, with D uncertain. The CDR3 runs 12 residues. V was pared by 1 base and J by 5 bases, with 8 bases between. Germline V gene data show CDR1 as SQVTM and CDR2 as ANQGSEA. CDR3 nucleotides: TGCAGCGTTGAAGGCTTAGAGTATGGCTACACCTTC. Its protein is CSVEGLEYGYTF. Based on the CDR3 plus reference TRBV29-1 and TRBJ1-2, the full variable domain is SAVISQKPSRDICQRGTSLTIQCQVDSQVTMMFWYRQQPGQSLTLIATANQGSEATYESGFVIDKFPISRPNLTFSTLTVSNMSPEDSSIYLCSVEGLEYGYTFGSGTRLTVV.

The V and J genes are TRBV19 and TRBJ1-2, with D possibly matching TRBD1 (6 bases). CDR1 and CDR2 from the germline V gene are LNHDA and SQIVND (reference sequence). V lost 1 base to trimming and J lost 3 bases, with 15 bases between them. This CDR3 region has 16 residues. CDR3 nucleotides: TGTGCCAGTAGTATAGTTTTCCGAGCAGGGGACTATGGCTACACCTTC. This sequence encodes CASSIVFRAGDYGYTF.

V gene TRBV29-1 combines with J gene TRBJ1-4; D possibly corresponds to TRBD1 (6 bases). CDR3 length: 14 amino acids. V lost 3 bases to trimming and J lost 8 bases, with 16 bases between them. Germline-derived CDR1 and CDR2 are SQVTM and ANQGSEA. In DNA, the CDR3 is TGCAGCGTTGACTTTGGGGCTCAGGGGGAAAAACTGTTTTTT. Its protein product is CSVDFGAQGEKLFF. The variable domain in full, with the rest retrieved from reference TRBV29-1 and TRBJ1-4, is SAVISQKPSRDICQRGTSLTIQCQVDSQVTMMFWYRQQPGQSLTLIATANQGSEATYESGFVIDKFPISRPNLTFSTLTVSNMSPEDSSIYLCSVDFGAQGEKLFFGSGTQLSVL.

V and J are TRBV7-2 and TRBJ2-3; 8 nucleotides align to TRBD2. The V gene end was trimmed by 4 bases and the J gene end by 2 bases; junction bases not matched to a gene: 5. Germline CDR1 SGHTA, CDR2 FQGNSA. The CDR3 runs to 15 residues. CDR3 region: CASSYSGAFTDTQYF. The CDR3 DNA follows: TGTGCCAGCAGCTATAGCGGGGCATTCACAGATACGCAGTATTTT.

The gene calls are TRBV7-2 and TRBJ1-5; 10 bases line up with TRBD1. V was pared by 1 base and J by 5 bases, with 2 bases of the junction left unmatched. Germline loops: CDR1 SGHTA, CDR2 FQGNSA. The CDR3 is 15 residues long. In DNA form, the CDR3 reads TGTGCCAGCAGCTTAGTCGGACAGGGGGATCAGCCCCAGCATTTT. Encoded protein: CASSLVGQGDQPQHF.

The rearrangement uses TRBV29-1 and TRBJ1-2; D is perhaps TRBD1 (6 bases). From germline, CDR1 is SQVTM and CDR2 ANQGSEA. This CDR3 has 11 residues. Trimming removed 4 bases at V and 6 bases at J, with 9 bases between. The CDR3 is CSVGRGNGYTF. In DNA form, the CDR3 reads TGCAGCGTTGGTAGGGGGAATGGCTACACCTTC.

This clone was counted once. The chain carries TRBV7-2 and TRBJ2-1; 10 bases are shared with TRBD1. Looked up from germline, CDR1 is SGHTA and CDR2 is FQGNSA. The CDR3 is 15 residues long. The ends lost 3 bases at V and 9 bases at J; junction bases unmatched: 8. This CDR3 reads CASSFAGTGVSEQFF. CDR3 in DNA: TGTGCCAGCAGCTTCGCCGGGACAGGGGTCTCTGAGCAGTTCTTC.

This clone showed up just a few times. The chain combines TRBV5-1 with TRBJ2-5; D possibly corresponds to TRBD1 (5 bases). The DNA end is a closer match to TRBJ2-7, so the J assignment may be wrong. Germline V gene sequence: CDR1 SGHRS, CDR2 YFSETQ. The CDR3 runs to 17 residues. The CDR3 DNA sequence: TGCGCCAGCAGCTCAGAACAGGTGTCTAGGAGCTCCTACGAGCAGTACTTC. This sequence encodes CASSSEQVSRSSYEQYF.

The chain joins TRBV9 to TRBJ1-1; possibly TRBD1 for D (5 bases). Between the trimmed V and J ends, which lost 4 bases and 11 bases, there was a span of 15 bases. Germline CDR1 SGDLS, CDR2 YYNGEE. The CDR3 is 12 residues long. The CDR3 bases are TGTGCCAGCAGCCCGGGGGGGGTTTCGGCTTTCTTT. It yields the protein CASSPGGVSAFF. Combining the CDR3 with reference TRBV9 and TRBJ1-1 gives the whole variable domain DSGVTQTPKHLITATGQRVTLRCSPRSGDLSVYWYQQSLDQGLQFLIQYYNGEERAKGNILERFSAQQFPDLHSELNLSSLELGDSALYFCASSPGGVSAFFGQGTRLTVV.

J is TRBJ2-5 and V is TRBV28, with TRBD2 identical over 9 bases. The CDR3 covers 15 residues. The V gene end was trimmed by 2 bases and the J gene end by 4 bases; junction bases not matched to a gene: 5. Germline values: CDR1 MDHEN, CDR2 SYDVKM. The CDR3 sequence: CASSLAGGRRETQYF. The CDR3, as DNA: TGTGCCAGCAGTTTAGCGGGGGGGCGTAGAGAGACCCAGTACTTC. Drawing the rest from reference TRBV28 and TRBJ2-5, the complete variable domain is DVKVTQSSRYLVKRTGEKVFLECVQDMDHENMFWYRQDPGLGLRLIYFSYDVKMKEKGDIPEGYSVSREKKERFSLILESASTNQTSMYLCASSLAGGRRETQYFGPGTRLLVL.

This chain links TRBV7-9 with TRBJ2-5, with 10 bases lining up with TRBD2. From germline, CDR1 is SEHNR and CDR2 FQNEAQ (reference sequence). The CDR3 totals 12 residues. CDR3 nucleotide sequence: TGTTTAGCGGGGGGCCACGAAGAGACCCAGTACTTC. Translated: CLAGGHEETQYF.

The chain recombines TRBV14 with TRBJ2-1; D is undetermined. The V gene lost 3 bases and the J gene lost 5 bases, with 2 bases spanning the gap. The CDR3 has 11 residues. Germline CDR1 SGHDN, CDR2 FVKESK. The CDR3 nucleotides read TGTGCCAGCAGCCATAACAATGAGCAGTTCTTC. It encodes CASSHNNEQFF.

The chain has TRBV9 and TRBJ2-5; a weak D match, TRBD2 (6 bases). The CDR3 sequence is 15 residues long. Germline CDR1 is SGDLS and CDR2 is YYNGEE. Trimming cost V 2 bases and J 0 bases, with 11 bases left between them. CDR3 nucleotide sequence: TGTGCCAGCAGCGTGATGGGCGGGAACCAAGAGACCCAGTACTTC. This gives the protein CASSVMGGNQETQYF. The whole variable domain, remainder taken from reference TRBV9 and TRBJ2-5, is DSGVTQTPKHLITATGQRVTLRCSPRSGDLSVYWYQQSLDQGLQFLIQYYNGEERAKGNILERFSAQQFPDLHSELNLSSLELGDSALYFCASSVMGGNQETQYFGPGTRLLVL.

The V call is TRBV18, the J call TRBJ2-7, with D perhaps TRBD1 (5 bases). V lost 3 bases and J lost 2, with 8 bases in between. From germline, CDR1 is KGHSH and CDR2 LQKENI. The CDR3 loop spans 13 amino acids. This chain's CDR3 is CASSPTTAYEQYF. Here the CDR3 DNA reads TGTGCCAGCTCACCCACGACAGCCTACGAGCAGTACTTC. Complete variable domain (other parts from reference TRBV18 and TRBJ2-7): NAGVMQNPRHLVRRRGQEARLRCSPMKGHSHVYWYRQLPEEGLKFMVYLQKENIIDESGMPKERFSAEFPKEGPSILRIQQVVRGDSAAYFCASSPTTAYEQYFGPGTRLTVT.

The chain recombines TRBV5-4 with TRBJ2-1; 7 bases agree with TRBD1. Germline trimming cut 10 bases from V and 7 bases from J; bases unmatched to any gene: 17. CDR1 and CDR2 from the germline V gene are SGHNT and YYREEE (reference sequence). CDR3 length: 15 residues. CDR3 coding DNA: TGTGCCGACTCGCCAGGGGGTCTTAATATAAATGAGCAGTTCTTC. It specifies CADSPGGLNINEQFF.

CDR3 bases: TGTGCCAGCAGCCCGGGACAGGGCGGCTACTACGAGCAGTACTTC. The encoded protein is CASSPGQGGYYEQYF. V and J are TRBV16 and TRBJ2-7, with 9 bases identical to TRBD1. The CDR3 has 15 residues. The V gene's germline CDR1 is KGHSY and CDR2 FQNENV. V trimming: 4 bases; J trimming: 3 bases; junction bases outside the gene matches: 7.

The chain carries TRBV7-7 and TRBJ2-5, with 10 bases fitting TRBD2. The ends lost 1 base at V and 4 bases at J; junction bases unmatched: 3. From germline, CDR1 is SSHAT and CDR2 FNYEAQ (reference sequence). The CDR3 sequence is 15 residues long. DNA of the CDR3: TGTGCCAGCAGCTTAGGGCTAGCGGGAGTAGAGACCCAGTACTTC. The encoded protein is CASSLGLAGVETQYF.